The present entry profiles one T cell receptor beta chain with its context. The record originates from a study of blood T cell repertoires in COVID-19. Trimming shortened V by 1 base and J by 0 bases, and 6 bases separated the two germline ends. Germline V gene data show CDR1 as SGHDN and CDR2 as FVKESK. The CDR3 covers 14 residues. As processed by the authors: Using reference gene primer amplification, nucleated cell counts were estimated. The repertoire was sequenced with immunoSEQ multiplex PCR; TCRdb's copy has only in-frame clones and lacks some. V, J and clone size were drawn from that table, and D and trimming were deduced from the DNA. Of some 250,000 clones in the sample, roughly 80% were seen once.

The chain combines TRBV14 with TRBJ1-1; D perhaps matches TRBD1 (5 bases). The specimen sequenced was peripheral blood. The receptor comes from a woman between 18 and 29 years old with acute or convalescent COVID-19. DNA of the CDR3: TGTGCCAGCAGCCAAGGGGGCATGAACACTGAAGCTTTCTTT. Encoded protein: CASSQGGMNTEAFF.